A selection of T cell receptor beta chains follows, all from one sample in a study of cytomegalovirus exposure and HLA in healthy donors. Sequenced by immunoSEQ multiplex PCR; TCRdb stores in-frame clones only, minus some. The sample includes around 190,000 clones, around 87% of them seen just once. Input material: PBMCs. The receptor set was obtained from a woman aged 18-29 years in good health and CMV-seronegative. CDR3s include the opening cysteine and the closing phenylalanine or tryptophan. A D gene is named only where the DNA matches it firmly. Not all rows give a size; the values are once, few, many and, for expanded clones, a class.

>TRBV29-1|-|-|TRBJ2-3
TGCAGCGTCCGAATGACGTCTCCGGGACACCAAACCCATACGCAGTATTTT
CSVRMTSPGHQTHTQYF
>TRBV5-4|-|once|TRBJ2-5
TGTGCCAGCAGCCTACTCCCCCAAGAGACCCAGTACTTC
CASSLLPQETQYF
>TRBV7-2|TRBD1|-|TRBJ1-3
TGTGCCAGCAGCGAATGGACAGGCGGAAACACCATATATTTT
CASSEWTGGNTIYF
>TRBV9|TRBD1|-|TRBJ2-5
TGTGCCAGCAGCGTAGCAGCAGGGGGCAAGGAAGAGACCCAGTACTTC
CASSVAAGGKEETQYF
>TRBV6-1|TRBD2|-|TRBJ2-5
TGTGCCAGCAGTGAAGCCCTAGCGGGGGGCCGAGGAGAGACCCAGTACTTC
CASSEALAGGRGETQYF
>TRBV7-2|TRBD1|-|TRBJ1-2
TGTGCCAGCAGCCTCCGACAGGGGAAAGGCTATGGCTACACCTTC
CASSLRQGKGYGYTF
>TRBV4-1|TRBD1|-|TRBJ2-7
TGCGCCAGCAGCCCCTCTAGGCGGGACAGGCCCTCCTACGAGCAGTACTTC
CASSPSRRDRPSYEQYF
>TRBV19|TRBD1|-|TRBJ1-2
TGTGCCAGTAGTCCACCTAAGGGACAGGGCCGAGGCTACACCTTC
CASSPPKGQGRGYTF
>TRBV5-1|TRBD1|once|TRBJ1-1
TGCGCCAGCAGCCTCGGGACAGGGGGCATGAACACTGAAGCTTTCTTT
CASSLGTGGMNTEAFF
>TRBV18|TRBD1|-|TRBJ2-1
TGTGCCAGCTCACCACCGGGGGCCGGGACAGCGACCTACAATGAGCAGTTCTTC
CASSPPGAGTATYNEQFF